This T cell receptor (beta chain) is from a study of blood T cell repertoires in COVID-19. Produced via immunoSEQ multiplex PCR; TCRdb's table is partial and in-frame only. Counted here are around 190,000 clones, more than 65% occurring once; the ten biggest clones make up 13%. Germline V gives CDR1 SQVTM, CDR2 ANQGSEA. CDR3 length equals 15 residues. V shed 5 bases, J shed 4 bases, and the junction held 3 bases outside the gene matches. The chain joins TRBV29-1 to TRBJ2-2; 14 nucleotides line up with TRBD2. The sample consisted of peripheral blood. The source is a human donor in a cohort sampled during active COVID-19. This chain's CDR3 is CSVSTSGRATGELFF. CDR3 coding DNA: TGCAGCGTTTCGACTAGCGGGAGGGCCACCGGGGAGCTGTTTTTT.